This T cell receptor beta chain was obtained from a study of T cells after posttransplantation cyclophosphamide (dated by TCRdb to 2015 to 2016). For context, the study as a whole: The study tracked T cell repertoire reconstitution by TRB sequencing after myeloablative bone marrow transplantation using posttransplantation cyclophosphamide as GVHD prophylaxis. Because TRA and TRB clonality correlated tightly in 8 to 10 samples, the subsequent TCR analyses were limited to TRB only. Blood from all 34 PTCy patients who had 1-year posttransplant specimens underwent TRB sequencing. In 3 patients, TRB sequencing was also performed on up to about 3 more blood samples taken 2 to 5.2 years after transplant, and in a handful of patients, pretransplant blood was also TRB-sequenced. Public TRB sequences were queried against a database of over 3,600 sequences associated with responses to pathogens, tumor antigens, self-antigens and alloantigens. Samples from about 32 PTCy-treated patients and under 20 related bone marrow donors of those patients were subjected to antigen receptor sequencing.

To count as naive, T cells had to be viable CD3+CD4+ or CD3+CD8+ cells with a CCR7+CD45RA+CD45RO-CD95-CD27+CD28+ profile. Peripheral blood samples were provided by related bone marrow donors on the day of marrow donation. Peripheral blood and bone marrow mononuclear cells were isolated by Ficoll-Hypaque density centrifugation and cryopreserved. FACS on a FACSAria II was used to sort CD4+ and CD8+ T cells, including the naive and memory subsets. Trimming costs V 1 base and J 3 bases, and their ends lie 7 bases apart. The germline V gene gives CDR1 as SGHDT and CDR2 as YYEEEE. There are 13 amino acids in the CDR3, from cysteine to phenylalanine inclusive. Of all the DNA, just the CDR3 is kept, 39 bases in frame from base 1. On the study overall, not on this receptor specifically: Across 35 to 45 patients, TRB clonality was highly associated with recipient CMV seropositivity and CMV reactivation, and diversity in PTCy patients was similar to diversity in CNI/methotrexate controls. At 1-2 months, donor-recipient similarity was low but rose over the first year, and the later blood repertoires were often dominated by donor CD8+ memory clones. The TRB repertoires of T cells infiltrating skin or GI tract showed only limited overlap with the TRB repertoires of T cells in blood.

Genomic DNA was the input for TRB sequencing, which was run either with the immunoSEQ assay at survey resolution or with the hsTCRB kit. Processing in the source paper ran as follows. The immunoSEQ software handled the initial read processing, while the LymphoSeq R package was used for the repertoire analyses. Clonality was computed as 1 minus normalized Shannon entropy; Gini coefficient was also calculated for each TRB dataset. To infer phenotypes in unsorted samples, TRB sequences from sorted subsets of the recipient or donor were mapped onto unsorted samples from the same recipient. TCRdb took this table from immuneACCESS and kept in-frame rearrangements with V and J called. Such tables lack part of the clones; where checked against another copy, unresolved V genes explain under half of the gap, and the rest is unexplained. The D gene and trimming were derived from the DNA, and the V and J assignments and clone size from that table. Here the sample has about 31,000 clones; under 95% occur a single time. The ten largest clonotypes hold roughly 0.26% of the sample.

Worth noting for this clone: Its antigen specificity is not known. No qualities accompany the bases; no much larger clone lies one base away.

The V and J segments used are TRBV5-6 and TRBJ1-2; TRBD1 is perhaps the D gene, given 6 matching bases. The sequence came from an older woman in good health, CMV-negative, and a related stem cell transplant donor. The specimen sequenced was naive CD4+ T cells sorted from PBMCs. The CDR3 sequence is CASSLSGDYGYTF. The nucleotides read TGTGCCAGCAGCTTGTCAGGGGACTATGGCTACACCTTC.